Listed here is a single TCR beta chain. What it binds is unknown. The data were obtained in a study of shared clonotypes between healthy human individuals. The CDR3 runs 16 residues. Looked up from germline, CDR1 is SGHVS and CDR2 is FQNEAQ. The V gene lost 1 base and the J gene lost 0 bases, with 13 bases spanning the gap. The study's findings and limits: Among the subsets, naive ones generally showed larger estimated richness than memory ones. Donor scarcity curtailed the genetic and exposure-history diversity represented herein. Lower generation probabilities were found for non-shared clonotypes than for those shared by all four donors.

At a deep level, the assay was run. TCRdb keeps only in-frame clones here, not all; method: immunoSEQ multiplex PCR. The data show 170,000 or so clones, with approximately 61% seen just once and 10% held by the top ten. What was sequenced was memory CD4+ T cells sorted from blood. Subset denoted: CD45RA-negative fraction. The gene calls are TRBV7-8 and TRBJ2-7, with D uncertain. The origin of this receptor is a man aged 30 to 45 in good health. The CDR3 is CASSLVVWDSSYEQYF. The CDR3 nucleotides are TGTGCCAGCAGCTTAGTTGTTTGGGATAGCTCCTACGAGCAGTACTTC.